This is a list of T cell receptor beta chains from one sample in a study of immune evolution from preneoplasia to lung adenocarcinoma. Using immunoSEQ multiplex PCR, the repertoire was profiled, and TCRdb retains in-frame clones only, with some absent. The repertoire holds around 4,100 clones, with roughly three quarters as singletons. Sequenced sample: FFPE minimally invasive lung adenocarcinoma tissue. The receptor set was obtained from a person aged 50-70 years with lung adenocarcinoma. CDR3s include the opening cysteine and the closing phenylalanine or tryptophan. The D gene is left open where the match is weak. Size is stated for part of the rows, as once, few or many counts, or as a class when the clone is expanded.

few TRBJ1-3 TRBD1 TRBV6-6 CASRTGQGNSGNTIYF TGTGCCAGCAGGACGGGACAGGGGAACTCTGGAAACACCATATATTTT
. TRBJ1-1 . TRBV2 CASSDRENTEAFF TGTGCCAGCAGTGACAGGGAGAACACTGAAGCTTTCTTT
. TRBJ2-3 . TRBV9 CASNGGSTDTQYF TGTGCCAGCAACGGTGGCAGCACAGATACGCAGTATTTT
. TRBJ1-2 . TRBV5-5 CASSLELTAFYGYTF TGTGCCAGCAGCTTGGAACTGACAGCTTTCTATGGCTACACCTTC
. TRBJ2-2 . TRBV11-2 CASSRNRDTGELFF TGTGCCAGCAGTCGGAACAGAGACACCGGGGAGCTGTTTTTT
. TRBJ2-1 TRBD2 TRBV18 CASSPRGGTSGNEQFF TGTGCCAGCTCACCTAGAGGGGGGACTAGCGGGAATGAGCAGTTCTTC
. TRBJ1-1 TRBD1 TRBV6-1 CASSGTGEMNTEAFF TGTGCCAGCAGTGGGACAGGCGAAATGAACACTGAAGCTTTCTTT
. TRBJ2-3 . TRBV25-1 CASSAPRTDTQYF TGTGCCAGCAGTGCCCCACGCACAGATACGCAGTATTTT
. TRBJ1-5 TRBD1 TRBV19 CASKEGRTGGWLSNQPQHF TGTGCCAGTAAAGAGGGGAGGACAGGGGGCTGGTTGAGCAATCAGCCCCAGCATTTT
. TRBJ2-1 TRBD2 TRBV2 CASSEVASGSHEQFF TGTGCCAGCAGTGAAGTCGCTAGCGGGAGTCATGAGCAGTTCTTC
. TRBJ2-3 TRBD1 TRBV9 CASSVAHRGPDTQYF TGTGCCAGCAGCGTAGCTCACAGGGGGCCAGATACGCAGTATTTT
. TRBJ1-1 . TRBV30 CAWSADAGNTEAFF TGTGCCTGGAGTGCGGACGCCGGGAACACTGAAGCTTTCTTT
once TRBJ2-7 . TRBV18 CASSPRSLGLGSYEQYF TGTGCCAGCTCACCACGTTCTTTGGGTCTCGGGTCCTACGAGCAGTACTTC
. TRBJ1-2 . TRBV30 CAWSRGVDNYGYTF TGTGCCTGGAGTAGGGGGGTTGATAACTATGGCTACACCTTC
. TRBJ2-5 . TRBV29-1 CSVRAGETQYF TGCAGCGTCCGCGCTGGGGAGACCCAGTACTTC
once TRBJ1-6 . TRBV30 CAWKKTAYNSPLHF TGTGCCTGGAAGAAGACAGCTTATAATTCACCCCTCCACTTT
few TRBJ2-4 . TRBV6-1 CASGRGAGGNIQYF TGTGCCAGCGGTAGGGGAGCCGGAGGAAACATTCAGTACTTC
. TRBJ2-1 TRBD2 TRBV5-1 CASSQTSGSFSSNEQFF TGCGCCAGCAGCCAGACTAGCGGGAGCTTCTCTTCGAATGAGCAGTTCTTC
. TRBJ2-3 . TRBV4-2 CASSQDVGGTQYF TGTGCCAGCAGCCAAGATGTGGGGGGTACGCAGTATTTT
. TRBJ2-4 . TRBV27 CASSFQNENIQYF TGTGCCAGCAGTTTCCAAAACGAAAACATTCAGTACTTC
. TRBJ1-2 . TRBV10-3 CAISGAKPDYGYTF TGTGCCATCAGTGGAGCTAAACCAGATTATGGCTACACCTTC
. TRBJ1-5 . TRBV6-1 CASSKDPGANQPQHF TGTGCCAGCAGTAAGGACCCAGGGGCGAATCAGCCCCAGCATTTT
. TRBJ2-7 TRBD2 TRBV6-6 CASSSFSGSSYEQYF TGTGCCAGCAGTTCGTTTAGCGGGAGCTCCTACGAGCAGTACTTC
. TRBJ2-1 TRBD2 TRBV18 CASSPTAGGLSYNEQFF TGTGCCAGCTCACCAACAGCGGGGGGGCTCTCCTACAATGAGCAGTTCTTC
. TRBJ2-5 . TRBV27 CASSLLGKRGETQYF TGTGCCAGCAGTTTATTGGGAAAGAGGGGGGAGACCCAGTACTTC
. TRBJ2-5 TRBD1 TRBV7-2 CASSKGTGQETQYF TGTGCCAGCAGCAAAGGGACAGGCCAAGAGACCCAGTACTTC
. TRBJ2-5 TRBD1 TRBV5-1 CASSAAGTEKETQYF TGCGCCAGCAGTGCGGCCGGGACAGAGAAAGAGACCCAGTACTTC
few TRBJ2-5 . TRBV5-1 CASSSQETQYF TGCGCCAGCAGCTCCCAAGAGACCCAGTACTTC
. TRBJ2-2 . TRBV28 CASSPPRSGTGELFF TGTGCCAGCAGTCCCCCTCGGTCTGGGACCGGGGAGCTGTTTTTT
. TRBJ2-1 . TRBV6-5 CASRHQGGEQFF TGTGCCAGCAGGCACCAGGGGGGTGAGCAGTTCTTC
. TRBJ2-7 TRBD2 TRBV5-4 CASSLAGDDEQYF TGTGCCAGCAGCTTAGCGGGAGACGACGAGCAGTACTTC
. TRBJ2-1 . TRBV7-6 CASSPQRGYYNEQFF TGTGCCAGCAGCCCCCAGCGCGGGTACTACAATGAGCAGTTCTTC
. TRBJ2-1 . TRBV5-4 CASSFRGEQFF TGTGCCAGCAGCTTCAGGGGTGAGCAGTTCTTC
. TRBJ2-7 . TRBV27 CASSLFEGYEQYF TGTGCCAGCAGTTTATTCGAGGGGTACGAGCAGTACTTC
. TRBJ2-7 . TRBV19 CASSSSQNFYEQYF TGTGCCAGTAGTAGCTCACAGAATTTCTACGAGCAGTACTTC
. TRBJ1-1 . TRBV29-1 CSVEDGIYTEAFF TGCAGCGTTGAAGATGGGATCTACACTGAAGCTTTCTTT
. TRBJ1-6 TRBD1 TRBV4-2 CASSQDGTEVYSPLHF TGTGCCAGCAGCCAAGACGGGACAGAGGTTTATTCACCCCTCCACTTT
. TRBJ1-5 . TRBV7-2 CASSLYSGLSNQPQHF TGTGCCAGCAGCTTATACTCGGGCCTTAGCAATCAGCCCCAGCATTTT
. TRBJ2-6 . TRBV27 CASSLRLEGSGANVLTF TGTGCCAGCAGTTTAAGGCTAGAAGGCTCTGGGGCCAACGTCCTGACTTTC
. TRBJ2-7 . TRBV29-1 CSVRVIGYEQYF TGCAGCGTTAGGGTGATCGGGTACGAGCAGTACTTC
. TRBJ2-7 TRBD1 TRBV29-1 CSVEDRGQGRYEQYF TGCAGCGTTGAAGATCGAGGACAGGGGAGATACGAGCAGTACTTC
. TRBJ1-2 TRBD1 TRBV9 CASSTPQGAIDYGYTF TGTGCCAGCAGCACTCCACAGGGGGCCATCGACTATGGCTACACCTTC
. TRBJ2-1 . TRBV12-5 CASGLAYLDEQFF TGTGCTAGTGGTTTGGCTTACTTGGATGAGCAGTTCTTC
. TRBJ1-5 TRBD1 TRBV19 CVSSAPGQGAGQPQHF TGTGTCAGTAGTGCACCGGGACAGGGGGCAGGTCAGCCCCAGCATTTT
few TRBJ1-3 . TRBV21-1 CASSKEGQAGLHSGNTIYF TGTGCCAGCAGCAAAGAGGGTCAAGCAGGCCTCCACTCTGGAAACACCATATATTTT
. TRBJ2-7 TRBD2 TRBV6-6 CASSQSGRAAEQYF TGTGCCAGCAGCCAGAGCGGGAGGGCCGCCGAGCAGTACTTC
. TRBJ2-1 TRBD2 TRBV18 CASSPTVGLAGTGGNEQFF TGTGCCAGCTCACCAACCGTGGGACTAGCGGGAACGGGGGGCAATGAGCAGTTCTTC
few TRBJ1-3 . TRBV30 CAWNRGERNTIYF TGTGCCTGGAATAGGGGGGAGAGAAACACCATATATTTT
. TRBJ2-7 . TRBV25-1 CASKVLGYEQYF TGTGCCAGCAAAGTATTAGGCTACGAGCAGTACTTC
. TRBJ1-1 . TRBV12-5 CASGLESVGKAFF TGTGCTAGTGGTTTGGAAAGTGTGGGGAAGGCTTTCTTT